Following are 14 T cell receptor beta chains from one sample sequenced in a study of radiotherapy plus CTLA-4 blockade in lung cancer. Generated by immunoSEQ multiplex PCR, the TCRdb table keeps only in-frame clones and is missing some. The sample lists roughly 32,000 clones; roughly 71% were seen once. The sample consisted of peripheral blood, taken from a patient treated with radiotherapy plus ipilimumab. Receptors were obtained from a human donor with non-small cell lung cancer who had stable disease on radiotherapy plus ipilimumab.

A remark on this clone: Lacking the conserved final phenylalanine or tryptophan, this CDR3 likely reflects a read error. The DNA is left out, because the CDR3 cannot be placed on it with certainty; the CDR3 is given as TCRdb lists it. The CDR3 protein is CASSPGKLC. V and J are TRBV7-9 and TRBJ1-2. CDR1 and CDR2 from the germline V gene are SEHNR and FQNEAQ (reference sequence). The CDR3 length equals 9 residues, ends included.

The rearrangement joins TRBV5-1 to TRBJ2-5, with D maybe TRBD1 (6 bases). CDR1 SGHRS and CDR2 YFSETQ come from the germline V gene. The V gene lost 0 bases and the J gene lost 7 bases, with 13 bases spanning the gap. This CDR3 has 14 residues. CDR3 region: CASSLVQGLGTQYF. The CDR3 DNA reads as TGCGCCAGCAGCTTGGTGCAGGGGCTGGGGACCCAGTACTTC. The full variable domain, with the rest looked up from reference TRBV5-1 and TRBJ2-5, is KAGVTQTPRYLIKTRGQQVTLSCSPISGHRSVSWYQQTPGQGLQFLFEYFSETQRNKGNFPGRFSGRQFSNSRSEMNVSTLELGDSALYLCASSLVQGLGTQYFGPGTRLLVL.

Comments on this clone: The sample contains more than one DNA sequence encoding this CDR3. V is TRBV5-1 and J is TRBJ1-2; D is undetermined. The CDR3 is made up of 12 amino acids. The V gene lost 0 bases and the J gene lost 4 bases, with 4 bases spanning the gap. CDR1 and CDR2 from the germline V gene are SGHRS and YFSETQ. The CDR3 loop is CASSLEGYGYTF. The DNA of the CDR3 is TGCGCCAGCAGCTTGGAGGGCTATGGCTACACCTTC.

This rearrangement joins TRBV5-4 to TRBJ2-7; D perhaps matches TRBD2 (6 bases). The ends were cut back, 1 base at V and 5 bases at J, with 10 bases in the middle. CDR1 is SGHNT, CDR2 YYREEE, per germline (reference sequence). The CDR3 is 13 amino acids. The CDR3 DNA is TGTGCCAGCAGCTTGCCCAGCGGGCACGAGCAGTACTTC. Translated, it gives CASSLPSGHEQYF.

The chain joins TRBV4-3 to TRBJ2-3; 9 nucleotides agree with TRBD2. In germline, CDR1 is LGHNA, CDR2 YSLEER. The CDR3 runs to 18 residues. Trimming at V came to 0 bases and at J to 5 bases, leaving 12 bases not matched to a gene. CDR3 amino acids: CASSQEILKRGAGDTQYF. The CDR3 DNA sequence: TGCGCCAGCAGCCAAGAAATTTTGAAGCGGGGGGCAGGAGATACGCAGTATTTT.

This chain uses TRBV7-9 with TRBJ1-4; TRBD1 agrees at 10 bases. This CDR3 is 17 amino acids long. Unmatched junction bases numbered 6, after V lost 5 bases and J lost 0 bases. Germline values: CDR1 SEHNR, CDR2 FQNEAQ (reference sequence). CDR3 in amino acids: CASSEGQGPATNEKLFF. For the CDR3, the DNA is TGTGCCAGCAGCGAGGGACAGGGGCCTGCAACTAATGAAAAACTGTTTTTT. Complete variable domain (other parts from reference TRBV7-9 and TRBJ1-4): DTGVSQNPRHKITKRGQNVTFRCDPISEHNRLYWYRQTLGQGPEFLTYFQNEAQLEKSRLLSDRFSAERPKGSFSTLEIQRTEQGDSAMYLCASSEGQGPATNEKLFFGSGTQLSVL.

The V gene is TRBV2, the J gene TRBJ1-1, with D maybe TRBD1 (5 bases). Germline assignment: CDR1 SNHLY and CDR2 FYNNEI. Deletions cut 8 bases from V and 7 bases from J, with 14 bases between. This CDR3 contains 12 residues. The CDR3 DNA is TGTGCCAGCGCCCAGGGCGCGGGTGAAGCTTTCTTT. Encoded protein: CASAQGAGEAFF.

The gene calls are TRBV18 and TRBJ2-5, with D possibly being TRBD1 (6 bases). CDR1 KGHSH and CDR2 LQKENI come from the germline V gene. The CDR3 extends over 16 amino acids. Trimming cost V 4 bases and J 5 bases, with 20 bases left between them. DNA for the CDR3: TGTGCCAGCTCACGACTGACTACGCGTGGACAGGAGACCCAGTACTTC. It yields the protein CASSRLTTRGQETQYF.

There are a few counts of this clone. This sequence joins TRBV6-6 and TRBJ1-1; the D gene is possibly TRBD1 (5 bases). The CDR3 is 15 residues long. CDR1 is MNHNY and CDR2 is SVGAGI in the germline V gene (reference sequence). V lost 5 bases to trimming and J lost 5 bases, with 18 bases between them. The DNA of the CDR3 is TGTGCCAGCAGTGACACATCAGGGTTTCGGACTGAAGCTTTCTTT. Translating it yields CASSDTSGFRTEAFF.

This chain links TRBV11-2 with TRBJ2-1; D is possibly TRBD2 (5 bases). Germline V CDR1 and CDR2: SGHAT, FQNNGV. V lost 3 bases, J lost 7 bases, and 19 bases lay in between. The CDR3 is made up of 16 amino acids. The CDR3: CASSFLRGRSRNEQFF. Here the CDR3 DNA reads TGTGCCAGCAGCTTCCTAAGAGGGAGAAGTAGGAATGAGCAGTTCTTC.

The chain uses TRBV27 and TRBJ1-1; 8 bases line up with TRBD1. Germline V lookup: CDR1 MNHEY, CDR2 SMNVEV (reference sequence). This CDR3 has 13 amino acids. V gave up 2 bases and J gave up 4 bases; unmatched junction bases: 0. The CDR3 DNA reads TGTGCCAGCAGTTTAGACAGGGGCACTGAAGCTTTCTTT. Translating gives CASSLDRGTEAFF.

This clone appeared a few times. V and J are TRBV11-2 and TRBJ2-4; a weak D match, TRBD1 (6 bases). With 0 bases removed from V and 10 bases from J, the gap between germline ends came to 19 bases. Per germline, CDR1 SGHAT and CDR2 FQNNGV. CDR3 size: 16 residues. This chain's CDR3 is CASSLDWVYRVGIQYF. CDR3 nucleotides: TGTGCCAGCAGCTTAGATTGGGTATACAGGGTCGGTATTCAGTACTTC.

The V call is TRBV28, the J call TRBJ2-3; D is uncertain. The CDR3 is 14 amino acids. CDR1 and CDR2 (germline): MDHEN, SYDVKM. V was shortened by 3 bases and J by 4 bases, with 11 bases between the two germline ends. CDR3 loop: CASSFLSLADTQYF. The CDR3 coding sequence is TGTGCCAGCAGTTTTCTCTCCCTAGCAGATACGCAGTATTTT.

The chain employs TRBV7-8 and TRBJ2-1, with 8 bases aligning to TRBD2. The CDR3 contains 15 residues. The junction had 4 bases not matched to a gene; V was cut back by 1 base and J by 5 bases. Germline V gives CDR1 SGHVS, CDR2 FQNEAQ. CDR3 residues: CASSLGGTSNNEQFF. Written as DNA, the CDR3 is TGTGCCAGCAGCTTAGGGGGGACTAGTAACAATGAGCAGTTCTTC.